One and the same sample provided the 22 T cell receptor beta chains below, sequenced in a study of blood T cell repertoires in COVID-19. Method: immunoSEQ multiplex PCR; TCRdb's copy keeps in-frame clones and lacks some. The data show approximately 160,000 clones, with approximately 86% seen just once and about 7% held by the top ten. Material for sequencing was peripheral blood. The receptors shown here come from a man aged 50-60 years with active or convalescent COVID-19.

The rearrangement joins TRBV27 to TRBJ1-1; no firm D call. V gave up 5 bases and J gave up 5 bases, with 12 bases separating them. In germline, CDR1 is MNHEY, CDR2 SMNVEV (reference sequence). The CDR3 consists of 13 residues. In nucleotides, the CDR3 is TGTGCCAGCAGTCCGTCGGGTGTTACTGAAGCTTTCTTT. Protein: CASSPSGVTEAFF.

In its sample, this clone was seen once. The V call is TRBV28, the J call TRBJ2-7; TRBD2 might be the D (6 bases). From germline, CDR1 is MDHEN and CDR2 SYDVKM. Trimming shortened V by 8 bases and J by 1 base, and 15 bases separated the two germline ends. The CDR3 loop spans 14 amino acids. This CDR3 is CASQRRGGSYEQYF. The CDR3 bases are TGTGCCAGCCAAAGGAGGGGCGGTTCCTACGAGCAGTACTTC.

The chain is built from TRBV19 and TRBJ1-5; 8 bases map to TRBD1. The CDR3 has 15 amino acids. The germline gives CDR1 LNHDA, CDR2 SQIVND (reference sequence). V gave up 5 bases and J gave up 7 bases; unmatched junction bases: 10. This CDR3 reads CASSPPPDRGQPQHF. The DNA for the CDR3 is TGTGCCAGTAGTCCCCCCCCAGACAGGGGCCAGCCCCAGCATTTT.

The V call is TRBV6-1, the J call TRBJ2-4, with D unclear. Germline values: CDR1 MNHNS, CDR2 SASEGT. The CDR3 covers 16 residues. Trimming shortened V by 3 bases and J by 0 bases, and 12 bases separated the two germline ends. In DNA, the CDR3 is TGTGCCAGCAGTGACCCTATTAAGCTAGCCAAAAACATTCAGTACTTC. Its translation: CASSDPIKLAKNIQYF.

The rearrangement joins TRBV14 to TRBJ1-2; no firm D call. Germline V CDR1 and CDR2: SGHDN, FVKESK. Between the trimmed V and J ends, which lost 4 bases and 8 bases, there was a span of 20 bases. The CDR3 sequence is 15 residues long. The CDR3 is CASSPSLGPRWGYTF. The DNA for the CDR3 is TGTGCCAGCAGCCCGTCCCTTGGTCCCCGGTGGGGCTACACCTTC.

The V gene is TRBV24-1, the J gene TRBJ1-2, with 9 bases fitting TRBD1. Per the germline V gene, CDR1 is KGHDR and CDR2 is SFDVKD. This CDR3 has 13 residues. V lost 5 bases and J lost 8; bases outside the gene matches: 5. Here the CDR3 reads CATSAGTGLGYTF. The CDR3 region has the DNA TGTGCCACCAGTGCTGGGACAGGGTTAGGCTACACCTTC.

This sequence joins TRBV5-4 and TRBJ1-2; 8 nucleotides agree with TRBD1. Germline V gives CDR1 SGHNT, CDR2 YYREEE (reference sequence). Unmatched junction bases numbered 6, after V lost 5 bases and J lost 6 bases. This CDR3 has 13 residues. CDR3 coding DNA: TGTGCCAGCAGATCAACAGGGGGAGATGGCTACACCTTC. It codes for CASRSTGGDGYTF.

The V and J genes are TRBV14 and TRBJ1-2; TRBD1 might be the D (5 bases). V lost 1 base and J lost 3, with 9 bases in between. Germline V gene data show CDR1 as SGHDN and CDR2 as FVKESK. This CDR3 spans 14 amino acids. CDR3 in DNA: TGTGCCAGCAGCCAAGGCAGGGTCCACTATGGCTACACCTTC. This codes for CASSQGRVHYGYTF. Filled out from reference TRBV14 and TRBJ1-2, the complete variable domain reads EAGVTQFPSHSVIEKGQTVTLRCDPISGHDNLYWYRRVMGKEIKFLLHFVKESKQDESGMPNNRFLAERTGGTYSTLKVQPAELEDSGVYFCASSQGRVHYGYTFGSGTRLTVV.

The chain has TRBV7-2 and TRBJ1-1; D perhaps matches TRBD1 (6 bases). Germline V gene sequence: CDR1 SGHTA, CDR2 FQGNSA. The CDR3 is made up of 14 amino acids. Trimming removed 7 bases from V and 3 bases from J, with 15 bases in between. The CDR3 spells CASNPQGRDTEAFF. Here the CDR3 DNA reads TGTGCCAGCAATCCACAGGGTCGGGACACTGAAGCTTTCTTT.

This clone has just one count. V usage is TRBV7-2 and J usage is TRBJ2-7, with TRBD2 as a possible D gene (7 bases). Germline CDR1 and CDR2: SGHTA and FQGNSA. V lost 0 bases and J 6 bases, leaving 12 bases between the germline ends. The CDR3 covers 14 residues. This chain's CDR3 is CASSLAGGGLEQYF. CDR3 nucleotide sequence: TGTGCCAGCAGCTTAGCGGGAGGGGGGCTCGAGCAGTACTTC.

The CDR3 loop is CASSIQGLPYNEQFF. The CDR3 DNA follows: TGTGCCAGTAGTATACAGGGCCTTCCCTACAATGAGCAGTTCTTC. The rearrangement uses TRBV19 and TRBJ2-1, with D maybe TRBD1 (5 bases). The V end lost 2 bases, the J end lost 2 bases, and 10 bases lay between the germline ends. There are 15 residues in the CDR3. Germline V gene lookup returns CDR1 LNHDA and CDR2 SQIVND (reference sequence).

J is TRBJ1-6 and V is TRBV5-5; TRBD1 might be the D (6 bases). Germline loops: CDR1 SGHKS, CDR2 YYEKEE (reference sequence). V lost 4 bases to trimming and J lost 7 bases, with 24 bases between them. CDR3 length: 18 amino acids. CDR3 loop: CASSQAGFTGFGNSPLHF. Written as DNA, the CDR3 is TGTGCCAGCAGCCAGGCGGGCTTTACAGGGTTCGGGAATTCACCCCTCCACTTT. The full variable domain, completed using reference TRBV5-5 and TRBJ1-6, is DAGVTQSPTHLIKTRGQQVTLRCSPISGHKSVSWYQQVLGQGPQFIFQYYEKEERGRGNFPDRFSARQFPNYSSELNVNALLLGDSALYLCASSQAGFTGFGNSPLHFGNGTRLTVT.

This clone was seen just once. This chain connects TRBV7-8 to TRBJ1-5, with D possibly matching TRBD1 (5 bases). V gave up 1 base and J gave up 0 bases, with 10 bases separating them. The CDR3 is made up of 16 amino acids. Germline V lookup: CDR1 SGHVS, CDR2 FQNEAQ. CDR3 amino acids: CASSLDPGLSNQPQHF. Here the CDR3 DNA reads TGTGCCAGCAGCTTAGATCCGGGACTTAGCAATCAGCCCCAGCATTTT.

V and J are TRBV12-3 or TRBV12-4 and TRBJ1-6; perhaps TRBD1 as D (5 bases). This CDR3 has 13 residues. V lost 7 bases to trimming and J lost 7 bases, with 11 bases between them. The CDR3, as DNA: TGTGCCAGCAAAACAGGAATAAATTCACCCCTCCACTTT. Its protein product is CASKTGINSPLHF.

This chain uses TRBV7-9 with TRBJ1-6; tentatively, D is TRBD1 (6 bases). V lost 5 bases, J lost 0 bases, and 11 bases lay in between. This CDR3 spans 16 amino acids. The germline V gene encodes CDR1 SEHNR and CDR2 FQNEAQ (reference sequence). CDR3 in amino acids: CASSKQGLSYNSPLHF. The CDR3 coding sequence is TGTGCCAGCAGCAAACAGGGTCTCTCCTATAATTCACCCCTCCACTTT.

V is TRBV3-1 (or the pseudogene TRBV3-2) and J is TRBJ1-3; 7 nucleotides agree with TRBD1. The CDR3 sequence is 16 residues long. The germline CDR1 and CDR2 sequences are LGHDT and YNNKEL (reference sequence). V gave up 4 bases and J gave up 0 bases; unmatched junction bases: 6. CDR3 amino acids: CASSRPDRISGNTIYF. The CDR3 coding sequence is TGTGCCAGCAGCCGACCGGACAGGATCTCTGGAAACACCATATATTTT.

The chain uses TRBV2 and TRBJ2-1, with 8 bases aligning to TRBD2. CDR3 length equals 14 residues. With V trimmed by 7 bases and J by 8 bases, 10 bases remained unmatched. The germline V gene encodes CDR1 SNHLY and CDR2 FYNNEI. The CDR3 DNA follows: TGTGCCAGCATTTTTTCGGGGGGGTTGGATGAGCAGTTCTTC. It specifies CASIFSGGLDEQFF. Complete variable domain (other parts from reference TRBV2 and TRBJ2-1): EPEVTQTPSHQVTQMGQEVILRCVPISNHLYFYWYRQILGQKVEFLVSFYNNEISEKSEIFDDQFSVERPDGSNFTLKIRSTKLEDSAMYFCASIFSGGLDEQFFGPGTRLTVL.

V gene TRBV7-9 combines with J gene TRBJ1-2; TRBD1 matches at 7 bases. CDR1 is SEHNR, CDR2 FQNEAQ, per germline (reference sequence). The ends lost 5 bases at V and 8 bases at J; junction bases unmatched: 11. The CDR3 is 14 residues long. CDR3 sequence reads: CASSGGPGGTGYTF. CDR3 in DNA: TGTGCCAGCAGCGGCGGGCCAGGGGGAACGGGCTACACCTTC.

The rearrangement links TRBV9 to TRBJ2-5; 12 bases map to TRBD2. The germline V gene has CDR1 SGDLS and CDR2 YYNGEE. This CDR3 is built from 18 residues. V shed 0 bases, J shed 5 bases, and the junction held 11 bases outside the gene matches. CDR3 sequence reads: CASSVDPWTSGAVETQYF. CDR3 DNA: TGTGCCAGCAGCGTAGATCCCTGGACTAGCGGGGCTGTCGAGACCCAGTACTTC.

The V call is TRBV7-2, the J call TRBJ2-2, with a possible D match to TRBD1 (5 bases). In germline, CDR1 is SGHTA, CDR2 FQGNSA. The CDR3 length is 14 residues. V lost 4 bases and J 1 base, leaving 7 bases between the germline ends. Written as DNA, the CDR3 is TGTGCCAGCAGCTCAACAGGGAACACCGGGGAGCTGTTTTTT. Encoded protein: CASSSTGNTGELFF.

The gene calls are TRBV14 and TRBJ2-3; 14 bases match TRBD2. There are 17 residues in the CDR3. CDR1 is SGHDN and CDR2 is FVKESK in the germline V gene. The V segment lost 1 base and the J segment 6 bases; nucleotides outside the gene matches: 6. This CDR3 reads CASSQGLAGGPWDTQYF. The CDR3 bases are TGTGCCAGCAGCCAAGGACTAGCGGGGGGGCCATGGGATACGCAGTATTTT.

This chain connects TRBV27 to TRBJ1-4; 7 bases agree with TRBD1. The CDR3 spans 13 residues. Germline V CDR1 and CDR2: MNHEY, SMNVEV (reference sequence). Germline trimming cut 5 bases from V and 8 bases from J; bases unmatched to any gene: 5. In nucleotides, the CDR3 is TGTGCCAGCAGTCCGGACAGGAGGGAAAAACTGTTTTTT. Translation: CASSPDRREKLFF.